This T cell receptor beta chain was sequenced for a study of cytomegalovirus exposure and HLA in healthy donors. Findings and limits, study-wide: The classifier was said to identify cytomegalovirus status with high specificity and sensitivity. The study recorded around 160 TCR beta chains that were cytomegalovirus-associated.

This cohort consisted of healthy bone marrow donors. Primers: 60 Vbeta forward and 13 Jbeta reverse. Authors' processing steps: Later, 65 million to 90 million unique TCR beta chains were counted in an analysis, and some 9.9 million of them were shared. Sequenced by immunoSEQ multiplex PCR; TCRdb stores in-frame clones only, minus some. V and J calls and clone size are given by that table; D and trimming were obtained from the DNA. Recorded for this sample: some 75,000 clones. A remark on this clone: No antigen is known for it.

Material: PBMCs. The source of this sequence is a boy aged 5-17 years in good health and CMV-seronegative.

In DNA, the CDR3 is TGTGCCAGCAGCAAGGGGGATATGAACACTGAAGCTTTCTTT. Translated: CASSKGDMNTEAFF. J is TRBJ1-1 and V is TRBV4-2; D perhaps matches TRBD1 (6 bases). V was shortened by 5 bases and J by 0 bases, with 10 bases between the two germline ends. The CDR3 contains 14 residues. In germline, CDR1 is LGHNA, CDR2 YNFKEQ.